This T cell receptor (beta chain) comes out of a study of shared clonotypes between healthy human individuals. V was cut by 6 bases and J by 13 bases, with 7 bases left in between. This CDR3 is built from 8 residues. CDR1 is DFQATT, CDR2 SNEGSKA, per germline (reference sequence). Produced via immunoSEQ multiplex PCR; TCRdb's table is partial and in-frame only. The table shows approximately 2,200,000 clones, with roughly 91% occurring only once. Naive CD8 cells lacked CD45RO and underwent positive selection for CCR7, leaving out terminally differentiated effector memory CD45RA+ cells. This clonotype was sampled from a man younger than 30 in good health. Some clones in this sample may be carry-over from other donors' samples. This chain uses TRBV20-1 with TRBJ2-1; unclear D gene. The specimen was naive CD8+ T cells from PBMCs. DNA for the CDR3: TGCAGTGCAGGGAATCAGTTCTTC. Its protein is CSAGNQFF.